This T cell receptor (beta chain) comes out of a study of vaccination effects on CD4 cells after COVID-19. Sequencing was performed with immunoSEQ multiplex PCR; in TCRdb, only in-frame clones are kept and a portion is missing. The data contain 73,000 or so clones, 60% to 85% of them seen just once; the ten biggest clones take up under 12%. Comment on this clone: Its specificity is unknown.

Expansion of antigen-specific CD4+ T cells with viral peptide pools was carried out by the ViraFEST assay before sequencing. Scientists isolated CD4+ T cells after a roughly nine-day culture period ended. Vaccine recipients lacked prior SARS-CoV-2 infection and had negative nucleocapsid antibodies. Trimming left V 2 bases short and J 4 bases short, with 14 bases between. CDR1 is SNHLY and CDR2 is FYNNEI in the germline V gene. The CDR3 has 15 amino acids. This chain joins TRBV2 and TRBJ1-2; D may be TRBD1 (6 bases). This receptor was taken from a human donor who received a COVID-19 vaccine. Sequencing was performed on CD4+ T cells from PBMCs cultured with SARS-CoV-2 spike peptides, taken before COVID-19 vaccination. The CDR3 DNA sequence: TGTGCCAGCAGTGAACTAGGACAGAGATCCTATGGCTACACCTTC. Translating gives CASSELGQRSYGYTF. Full variable domain (remainder filled in from reference TRBV2 and TRBJ1-2): EPEVTQTPSHQVTQMGQEVILRCVPISNHLYFYWYRQILGQKVEFLVSFYNNEISEKSEIFDDQFSVERPDGSNFTLKIRSTKLEDSAMYFCASSELGQRSYGYTFGSGTRLTVV.